This T cell receptor (beta chain) comes out of a study of T cells after yellow fever vaccination (dated 2019 in TCRdb). Concerning the study at large: The SMART-Seq v4 Ultra Low Input RNA kit was used to prepare libraries from fractions with low cell numbers. Bulk TCR alpha and beta repertoires were sequenced longitudinally to track T-cell clones before and after primary and booster YFV17D yellow fever vaccination. Two healthy male donors made up the cohort, one aged 18 to 29 years and the other aged 30 to 39 years. Bulk PBMC replicates and cell subsets were isolated from blood drawn at multiple timepoints before and after both primary and secondary immunization.

The treatment or condition label on this specimen signifies: live attenuated yellow fever vaccine strain. Two biological replicates of bulk PBMCs were collected at each blood-draw timepoint. PBMCs were isolated from peripheral blood using a standard Ficoll-Paque protocol. RNA was extracted with TriZol from bulk PBMCs, CD4 and CD8 fractions, and dextramer-positive and dextramer-negative fractions. General findings and caveats noted by the study authors: Computational filtering was needed because FACS-sorted repertoires could contain abundant contaminating clonotypes from the bulk population. After the booster, most of the clones that had expanded following primary vaccination were detected again (96% of CD4 and around 90% of CD8), which suggests that memory was broadly maintained. A small fraction of clonotypes showed up in both the CD4 and CD8 compartments, probably as a result of convergent recombination. The secondary T-cell response was weaker than the primary response but faster, peaking on day 5 instead of day 15. Because only a couple of donors were included in the study, the extent to which the findings can be generalized is limited.

TCR cDNA was made using 5'RACE template switching, a step that added a universal primer site and unique molecular identifiers. cDNA synthesis was primed from both the TCR alpha and TCR beta constant segments. Two PCR steps were used to amplify libraries, with sample barcodes and sequencing adapters being added in the second step. Sequencing of libraries was done on Illumina HiSeq 2500 (2x100 bp) or NovaSeq (2x150 bp). On the authors' methods: MIGEC was used to demultiplex reads and collapse the reads into UMI consensus sequences, and MiXCR was used for V(D)J alignment. Vaccine-responding clonotypes were defined with edgeR using replicate PBMC samples, requiring FDR below 0.01 and a log2 fold change above 5 up to day 15. Bulk clonotypes were assigned CD4 or CD8 identity according to which sequenced CD4 or CD8 repertoire held them at higher abundance. Using fastp at Q25 and MiXCR, TCRdb reprocessed the public reads and kept productive beta chains. CDR3 protein sequences are deduplicated, and each keeps its most common genes and DNA. TCRdb's processing, not the authors' own work, is the source of the V and J calls. The sample data list roughly 500,000 distinct CDR3 sequences, and roughly a fifth of these were observed just once. In total, the top ten clones hold around an eighth of the sample.

CDR1 is given as SGHNT and CDR2 as YENEEA, both from the germline V gene. From the cysteine through the phenylalanine, the CDR3 covers 15 amino acids. The read is trimmed to its CDR3 DNA, 45 bases read in frame from base 1. V lost 5 bases and J lost 2 bases; the stretch between them is 13 bases long. Comment on this clonotype: Its antigen has not been determined. No base-level quality is on record; no much larger clone is a single base apart.

Sequencing used PBMCs, obtained 15 days after the yellow fever booster vaccination. This sequence uses TRBV11-3 and TRBJ2-1; a tentative D match to TRBD1 spans 5 bases. This TCR derives from a man aged 25-40 years who received the YFV17D yellow fever vaccine. The CDR3 protein sequence reads: CASSLQGAAYNEQFF. The nucleotides read TGTGCCAGCAGCCTGCAGGGCGCGGCCTACAATGAGCAGTTCTTC.